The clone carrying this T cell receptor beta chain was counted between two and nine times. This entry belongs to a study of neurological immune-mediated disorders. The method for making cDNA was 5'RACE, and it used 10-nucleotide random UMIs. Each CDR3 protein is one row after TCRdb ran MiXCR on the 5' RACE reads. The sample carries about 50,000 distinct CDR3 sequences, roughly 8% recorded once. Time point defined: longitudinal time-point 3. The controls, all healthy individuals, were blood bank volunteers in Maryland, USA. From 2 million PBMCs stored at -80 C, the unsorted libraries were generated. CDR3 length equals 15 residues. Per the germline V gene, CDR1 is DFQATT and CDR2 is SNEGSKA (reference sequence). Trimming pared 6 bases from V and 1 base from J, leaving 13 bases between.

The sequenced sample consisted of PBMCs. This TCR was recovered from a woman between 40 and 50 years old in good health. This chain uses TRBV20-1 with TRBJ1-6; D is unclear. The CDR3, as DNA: TGCAGTGCCCGTTTCCGGGTTTCCTATAATTCACCCCTCCACTTT. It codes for CSARFRVSYNSPLHF.